This T cell receptor beta chain was recovered during a study of TIL therapy for anti-PD-1-resistant metastatic lung cancer. Across the whole study: Patients then received nivolumab; progressors got lymphodepletion, TIL and IL-2. Median tumor PD-L1 proportion score was about 5.9%. Study findings and constraints: The cohort had more treatment-naive, never-smoker and oncogene-addicted patients than typical.

Stated time point: pre-treatment sample, taken before nivolumab and TIL therapy. Adults with stage 4 NSCLC were enrolled in a phase I trial. The immunoSEQ assay was v3. Repertoires were generated with immunoSEQ multiplex PCR, while TCRdb's copy carries only in-frame clones and drops some. The table has about 60,000 clones, roughly 84% seen once. Trimming took 5 bases from V and 9 from J; bases not matched to a gene: 12. This CDR3 contains 15 residues. CDR1 and CDR2 (germline): LNHDA, SQIVND (reference sequence). Concerning this clone itself: Antigen specificity is unknown.

The sequencing used blood, collected at baseline. The chain recombines TRBV19 with TRBJ1-1; 10 bases are shared with TRBD1. The receptor comes from a person between 25 and 79 years old with non-small cell lung cancer. CDR3: CASSSLGDRGVKAFF. The CDR3 bases are TGTGCCAGTAGTTCTCTGGGGGACAGGGGCGTTAAAGCTTTCTTT.